This TCR beta chain was sequenced in a study of Tregs in tolerant kidney transplant recipients. The data were produced by immunoSEQ multiplex PCR, yet TCRdb's version contains in-frame clones alone and is incomplete. The sample lists about 110,000 clones; almost 90% were seen once. Study conclusions and caveats: For some patients, primers changed over time, blocking nucleotide-level comparison. Activated donor B cell expansion appeared to reveal the most relevant donor-specific TCRbeta repertoire.

A note on this clone: Its cognate antigen is unknown.

Unstimulated Tregs (CD4+CD25+CD127-) and CD4+CD25- non-Tregs were sorted from PBMCs. The CDR3 is 16 residues long. Germline V gene lookup returns CDR1 LNHDA and CDR2 SQIVND (reference sequence). V was pared by 3 bases and J by 3 bases, with 10 bases of the junction left unmatched. The source was CD4+ T cells from blood, collected before the transplant. The genes are TRBV19 and TRBJ2-5; 7 positions match TRBD1. This TCR was recovered from a human donor who received a combined kidney and bone marrow transplant. CDR3 nucleotides: TGTGCCAGTAGTATTCTTTCGACAGGGACCAAAGAGACCCAGTACTTC. Residues: CASSILSTGTKETQYF. Full variable domain (missing parts from reference TRBV19 and TRBJ2-5): DGGITQSPKYLFRKEGQNVTLSCEQNLNHDAMYWYRQDPGQGLRLIYYSQIVNDFQKGDIAEGYSVSREKKESFPLTVTSAQKNPTAFYLCASSILSTGTKETQYFGPGTRLLVL.